This T cell receptor beta chain is from a study of OX40 agonist ivuxolimab in advanced cancers. The investigators sampled blood at baseline, at cycle 4 day 1, and at cycle 7 day 1. The data were produced by immunoSEQ multiplex PCR, yet TCRdb's version contains in-frame clones alone and is incomplete. The profile covers 15,000 to 20,000 clones, with about 80% appearing a single time and around 24% taken by the ten largest. J lost 0 bases, V lost 6 bases, and 15 bases had no gene match. This CDR3 has 19 amino acids. The germline CDR1 and CDR2 sequences are SQVTM and ANQGSEA. The gene calls are TRBV29-1 and TRBJ2-1; 12 bases are a match to TRBD2. The TCR sequence derives from an adult with an advanced solid tumor such as melanoma, head and neck, liver or kidney cancer. Sequencing used CD4+ or CD8+ T cells sorted from blood, obtained in a trial of the OX40 agonist ivuxolimab. The CDR3 protein is CSVDFGLAGPPSSYNEQFF. CDR3 in DNA: TGCAGCGTCGATTTTGGACTAGCGGGGCCCCCAAGCTCCTACAATGAGCAGTTCTTC.